This record covers a single T cell receptor (beta chain). Its matching antigen is unknown. The ends were cut back, 1 base at V and 1 base at J, with 13 bases in the middle. Germline assignment: CDR1 SEHNR and CDR2 FQNEAQ (reference sequence). This CDR3 has 16 residues. These data belong to a study of post-analysis software for immune sequencing data. Study-level background: Disease courses included relapsing-remitting, secondary progressive and progressive-relapsing multiple sclerosis. Overall study results and limits: By F measure, samples from a shared preparation batch strongly co-clustered. There were several TRBV segments more frequent in patients than controls, and TRBV5-6, TRBV5-1 and TRBV20-1 were among them. Multiple sclerosis was associated with a significant reduction in normalized Chao1 diversity relative to controls.

Built from TCR beta cDNA, the libraries had unique molecular identifiers in them. Between about 1 and 11 million T cells gave rise to hundreds of thousands of cDNA molecules. TCRdb redid the calling of the PCR reads with MiXCR, one entry per CDR3 protein. The sample lists about 620,000 distinct CDR3 sequences, roughly 45% occurring once. This TCR was recovered from a girl aged 5 to 17 with multiple sclerosis. The chain is built from TRBV7-9 and TRBJ1-2, with D perhaps TRBD1 (5 bases). Material for sequencing was blood. CDR3 in DNA: TGTGCCAGCAGCTTAGGACTTCAGGGTCTTAACTATGGCTACACCTTC. Translation: CASSLGLQGLNYGYTF.